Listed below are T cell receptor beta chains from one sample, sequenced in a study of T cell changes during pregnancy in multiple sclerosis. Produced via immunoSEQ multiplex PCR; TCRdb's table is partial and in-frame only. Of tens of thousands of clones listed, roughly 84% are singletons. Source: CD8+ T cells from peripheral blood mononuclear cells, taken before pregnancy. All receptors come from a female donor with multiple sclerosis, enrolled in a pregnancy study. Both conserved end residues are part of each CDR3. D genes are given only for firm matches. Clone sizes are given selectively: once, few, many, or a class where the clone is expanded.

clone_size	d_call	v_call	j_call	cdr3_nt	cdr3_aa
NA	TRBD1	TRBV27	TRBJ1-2	TGTGCCAGCAGTTTATTTGGACAGGGGTCCGACTATGGCTACACCTTC	CASSLFGQGSDYGYTF
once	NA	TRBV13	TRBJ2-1	TGTGCCAGCAGCTTAGAGTCGGACAATGAGCAGTTCTTC	CASSLESDNEQFF
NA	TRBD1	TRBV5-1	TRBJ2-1	TGCGCCAGCAGCTTGGGGGACAGCGGTTTTAATGAGCAGTTCTTC	CASSLGDSGFNEQFF
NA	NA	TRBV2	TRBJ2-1	TGTGCCAGCAGTGAAGTAGACAGGTACAATGAGCAGTTCTTC	CASSEVDRYNEQFF
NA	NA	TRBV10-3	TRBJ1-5	TGTGCCATCAGTGAGTTGTGGGGCCAGGTCAATCAGCCCCAGCATTTT	CAISELWGQVNQPQHF
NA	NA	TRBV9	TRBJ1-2	TGTGCCAGCAGCGCGACCGGGGGTGGCTACACCTTC	CASSATGGGYTF
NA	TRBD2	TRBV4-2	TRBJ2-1	TGTGCCAGCAGCCAAGTAGTGGCTGCTAGCGGGATACACAATGAGCAGTTCTTC	CASSQVVAASGIHNEQFF
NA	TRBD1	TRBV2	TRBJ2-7	TGTGCCAGCAGGGAGGGGGACAGGGTCGACGAGCAGTACTTC	CASREGDRVDEQYF
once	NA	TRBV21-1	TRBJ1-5	TGTGCCAGCAGTGTACATTGGCATCATCAGCCCCAGCATTTT	CASSVHWHHQPQHF
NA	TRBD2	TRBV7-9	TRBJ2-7	TGTGGGTCGGGCCCCCCTAGCGGCCTTCTTGTCGAGCAGTACTTC	CGSGPPSGLLVEQYF
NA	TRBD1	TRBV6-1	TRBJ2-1	TGTGCCAGCAGTGATGATGTGACAGGGTCCGGTGAGCAGTTCTTC	CASSDDVTGSGEQFF
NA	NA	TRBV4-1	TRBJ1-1	TGCGCCAGCAGCCACTTGGGGGCGGGCACTGAAGCTTTCTTT	CASSHLGAGTEAFF
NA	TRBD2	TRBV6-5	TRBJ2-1	TGTGCCACCTCGACTAGCGGGAATGAGCAGTTCTTC	CATSTSGNEQFF
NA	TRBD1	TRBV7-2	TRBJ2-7	TGTGCCAGCAGCTTCCAAAACAGGGGGCACGAGCAGTACTTC	CASSFQNRGHEQYF
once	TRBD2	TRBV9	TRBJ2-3	TGTGCCAGCAGCGCTAGCGGGAGCACAGATACGCAGTATTTT	CASSASGSTDTQYF
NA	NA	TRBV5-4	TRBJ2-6	TGTGCCAGCAGCCCCTCAACTACTAGCTCTGGGGCCAACGTCCTGACTTTC	CASSPSTTSSGANVLTF
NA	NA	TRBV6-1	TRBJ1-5	TGTGCCAGCAGTGAATCTGGCAGTAACAATCAGCCCCAGCATTTT	CASSESGSNNQPQHF
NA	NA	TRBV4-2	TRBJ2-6	TGTGCCAGCAGCCAAGATGCCAGCGCTGGGGCCAACGTCCTGACTTTC	CASSQDASAGANVLTF
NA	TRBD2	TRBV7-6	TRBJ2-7	TGTGCCAGCAGCTTACGCGGGAGCACCTACGAGCAGTACTTC	CASSLRGSTYEQYF
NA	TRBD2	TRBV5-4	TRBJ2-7	TGTGCCAGCAGCTTGCTCACTAGCGGTTTTACTTACGAGCAGTACTTC	CASSLLTSGFTYEQYF
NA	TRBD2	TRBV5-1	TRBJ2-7	TGCGCCAGCAGCCAGCGGGAGTCCTACGAGCAGTACTTC	CASSQRESYEQYF
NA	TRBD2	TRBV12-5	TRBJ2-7	TGTGCTAGTGGTTTGCCCCCGGGACTAGACCGGGTCAAGCAGTACTTC	CASGLPPGLDRVKQYF
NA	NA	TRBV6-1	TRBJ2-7	TGTGCCAGCAGTCCTAACTACGAGCAGTACTTC	CASSPNYEQYF
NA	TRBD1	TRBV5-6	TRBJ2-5	TGTGCCAGCAGCTTGGTAGGACAGGGGAAAGAGACCCAGTACTTC	CASSLVGQGKETQYF
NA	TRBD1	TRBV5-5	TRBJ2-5	TGTGCCAGCAGCCCCTTGACAGGGCTGAGAGAGACCCAGTACTTC	CASSPLTGLRETQYF
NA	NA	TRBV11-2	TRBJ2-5	TGTGCCAGCAGCTTGTTCGTCGGCGGGATCGAGACCCAGTACTTC	CASSLFVGGIETQYF
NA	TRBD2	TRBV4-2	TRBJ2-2	TGTGCCAGCAGCCCGGCTAGCGGGAGGCCTCCGAACACCGGGGAGCTGTTTTTT	CASSPASGRPPNTGELFF
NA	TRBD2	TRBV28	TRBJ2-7	TGTGCCAGCAGTTTATCTAGCGGGAGATTATACGAGCAGTACTTC	CASSLSSGRLYEQYF
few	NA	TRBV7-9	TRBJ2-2	TGTGCCAGCAGCCCCTCGTTATCAGGGACCGGGGAGCTGTTTTTT	CASSPSLSGTGELFF
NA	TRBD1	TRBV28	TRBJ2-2	TGTGCCAGCAGTCCCTGGACAGGGAACACCGGGGAGCTGTTTTTT	CASSPWTGNTGELFF
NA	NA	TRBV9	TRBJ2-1	TGTGCCAGCAGCGTAGGGGGGGACTTCTCCTACAATGAGCAGTTCTTC	CASSVGGDFSYNEQFF
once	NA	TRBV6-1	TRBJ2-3	TGTGCCAGCAGTGATTGGACAAGAACTTCCTTCACAGATACGCAGTATTTT	CASSDWTRTSFTDTQYF
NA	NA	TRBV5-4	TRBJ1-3	TGTGCCAGCAGTTTGGGGGGGGTCCCTGGAAACACCATATATTTT	CASSLGGVPGNTIYF
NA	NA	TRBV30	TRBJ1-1	TGTGCCTGGACTATGGGAGGGACTGAAGCTTTCTTT	CAWTMGGTEAFF
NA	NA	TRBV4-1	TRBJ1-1	TGCGCCAGCAGCCCCTCGGGGAACACTGAAGCTTTCTTT	CASSPSGNTEAFF
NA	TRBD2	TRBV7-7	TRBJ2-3	TGTGCCAGCAGCTTACTGGTGACTAGCGGGGGTCGAGATACGCAGTATTTT	CASSLLVTSGGRDTQYF
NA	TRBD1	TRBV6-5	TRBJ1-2	TGTGCCAGCAGTTCGCCGGGACAGGCTAACTATGGCTACACCTTC	CASSSPGQANYGYTF
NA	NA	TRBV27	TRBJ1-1	TGTGCCAGCAGGACGGGGAACACTGAAGCTTTCTTT	CASRTGNTEAFF
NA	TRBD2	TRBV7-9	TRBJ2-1	TGTGCCAGCAGATCAAGCGGGAGCGCGTTCTTC	CASRSSGSAFF